The rows below give T cell receptor beta chains drawn from one sample of a study of T-cell memory formation after mild COVID-19. TCRdb fed the 5' RACE reads into MiXCR, producing one record per CDR3 protein. The sample includes roughly 510,000 distinct CDR3 sequences, around 15% seen only once; the top ten take roughly 7.7%. Material for sequencing was PBMCs or a T cell subset sorted from them (not recorded which). The receptors were gathered from an adult woman who had mild COVID-19 (a few samples of this study predate the infection). Cell type and time point are not known. The CDR3 runs from the conserved cysteine through the conserved F or W. The D gene is left open where the match is weak. Some rows have no size entry. The others give once, few or many, or a class for an expanded clone.

V gene: TRBV9
D gene: .
clone size: .
J gene: TRBJ2-3
CDR3 protein: CASSVVGSTDTQYF
CDR3 DNA: TGTGCCAGCAGCGTTGTGGGGAGCACAGATACGCAGTATTTT

V gene: TRBV28
D gene: .
clone size: .
J gene: TRBJ2-3
CDR3 protein: CASSFDGPDTQYF
CDR3 DNA: TGTGCCAGCAGCTTCGATGGCCCAGATACGCAGTATTTT

V gene: TRBV11-3
D gene: TRBD2
clone size: few
J gene: TRBJ2-1
CDR3 protein: CASSYSSGSSADGNEQFF
CDR3 DNA: TGTGCCAGCAGCTACTCTAGCGGGAGTAGTGCAGACGGCAATGAGCAGTTCTTC

V gene: TRBV6-6
D gene: TRBD2
clone size: few
J gene: TRBJ2-3
CDR3 protein: CASSSGTSSVLPDTQYF
CDR3 DNA: TGTGCCAGCAGTTCCGGGACTAGCAGTGTCCTTCCAGATACGCAGTATTTT

V gene: TRBV5-4
D gene: .
clone size: .
J gene: TRBJ1-1
CDR3 protein: CASSLEGPTEAFF
CDR3 DNA: TGTGCCAGCAGCTTGGAAGGGCCCACTGAAGCTTTCTTT

V gene: TRBV6-2/TRBV6-3
D gene: TRBD1
clone size: few
J gene: TRBJ1-2
CDR3 protein: CASRGTAANYGYTF
CDR3 DNA: TGTGCCAGCAGAGGGACAGCAGCTAACTATGGCTACACCTTC

V gene: TRBV7-9
D gene: TRBD2
clone size: .
J gene: TRBJ2-7
CDR3 protein: CASSSTSSGQRYEQYF
CDR3 DNA: TGTGCCAGCAGCTCAACCTCTAGCGGGCAACGCTACGAGCAGTACTTC

V gene: TRBV20-1
D gene: .
clone size: .
J gene: TRBJ1-3
CDR3 protein: CSASLRLKSSGNTIYF
CDR3 DNA: TGCAGTGCTTCCCTCCGACTGAAAAGCTCTGGAAACACCATATATTTT

V gene: TRBV6-6
D gene: .
clone size: few
J gene: TRBJ1-2
CDR3 protein: CASSYSMRGEDYGYTF
CDR3 DNA: TGTGCCAGCAGTTACTCGATGAGGGGTGAGGACTATGGCTACACCTTC

V gene: TRBV20-1
D gene: TRBD1
clone size: .
J gene: TRBJ2-7
CDR3 protein: CSARGATGLLGEQYF
CDR3 DNA: TGCAGTGCTAGAGGGGCGACAGGGTTGCTGGGCGAGCAGTACTTC

V gene: TRBV12-3/TRBV12-4
D gene: .
clone size: few
J gene: TRBJ1-1
CDR3 protein: CASNQQGALYTEAFF
CDR3 DNA: TGTGCCAGCAACCAACAGGGAGCTCTTTACACTGAAGCTTTCTTT

V gene: TRBV4-1
D gene: TRBD1
clone size: few
J gene: TRBJ2-7
CDR3 protein: CASSQTGFEVYEQYF
CDR3 DNA: TGCGCCAGCAGCCAGACAGGGTTCGAAGTCTACGAGCAGTACTTC

V gene: TRBV7-3
D gene: .
clone size: few
J gene: TRBJ2-2
CDR3 protein: CASSLMGQNTGELFF
CDR3 DNA: TGTGCCAGCAGCTTAATGGGACAGAACACCGGGGAGCTGTTTTTT

V gene: TRBV2
D gene: .
clone size: .
J gene: TRBJ2-5
CDR3 protein: CASSAGREGTQYF
CDR3 DNA: TGTGCCAGCAGTGCCGGCCGAGAGGGGACCCAGTACTTC

V gene: TRBV7-3
D gene: .
clone size: few
J gene: TRBJ2-1
CDR3 protein: CASSLRVHNEQFF
CDR3 DNA: TGTGCCAGCAGTCTTAGGGTCCACAATGAGCAGTTCTTC

V gene: TRBV7-3
D gene: .
clone size: .
J gene: TRBJ2-5
CDR3 protein: CASSLTGGLQETQYF
CDR3 DNA: TGTGCCAGCAGCTTAACGGGGGGACTTCAAGAGACCCAGTACTTC

V gene: TRBV3-1
D gene: .
clone size: few
J gene: TRBJ1-1
CDR3 protein: CASSQATTLNTEAFF
CDR3 DNA: TGTGCCAGCAGCCAAGCGACCACATTGAACACTGAAGCTTTCTTT

V gene: TRBV6-5
D gene: .
clone size: .
J gene: TRBJ2-3
CDR3 protein: CASSYSGVGTDTQYF
CDR3 DNA: TGTGCCAGCAGTTACTCGGGCGTGGGGACAGATACGCAGTATTTT

V gene: TRBV4-1
D gene: .
clone size: .
J gene: TRBJ2-7
CDR3 protein: CASSPSGSLAEQYF
CDR3 DNA: TGCGCCAGCAGCCCTTCGGGGAGCTTGGCTGAGCAGTACTTC

V gene: TRBV7-9
D gene: .
clone size: .
J gene: TRBJ2-7
CDR3 protein: CASSSGQQTQSSYEQYF
CDR3 DNA: TGTGCCAGCAGCTCGGGACAACAGACGCAGAGCTCCTACGAGCAGTACTTC

V gene: TRBV20-1
D gene: TRBD1
clone size: .
J gene: TRBJ1-1
CDR3 protein: CSLRTGSMNTEAFF
CDR3 DNA: TGCAGTCTTAGGACAGGATCCATGAACACTGAAGCTTTCTTT

V gene: TRBV5-1
D gene: .
clone size: .
J gene: TRBJ2-1
CDR3 protein: CASSWAGTYYYNEQFF
CDR3 DNA: TGCGCCAGCAGCTGGGCCGGGACATACTACTACAATGAGCAGTTCTTC

V gene: TRBV7-3
D gene: .
clone size: few
J gene: TRBJ1-4
CDR3 protein: CASSLTGTSNEKLFF
CDR3 DNA: TGTGCCAGCAGCTTAACCGGGACTTCTAATGAAAAACTGTTTTTT

V gene: TRBV21-1
D gene: .
clone size: .
J gene: TRBJ2-5
CDR3 protein: CASRKTQYF
CDR3 DNA: TGTGCCAGCAGAAAGACCCAGTACTTC

V gene: TRBV24-1
D gene: TRBD2
clone size: .
J gene: TRBJ2-5
CDR3 protein: CATSATEAGSIQETQYF
CDR3 DNA: TGTGCCACCAGCGCCACTGAAGCGGGGAGCATCCAAGAGACCCAGTACTTC

V gene: TRBV14
D gene: .
clone size: few
J gene: TRBJ1-1
CDR3 protein: CASSPLGRARNTEAFF
CDR3 DNA: TGTGCCAGCAGCCCTCTTGGGAGGGCGCGGAACACTGAAGCTTTCTTT

V gene: TRBV7-6
D gene: .
clone size: few
J gene: TRBJ2-7
CDR3 protein: CASSLGQAPGHEQYF
CDR3 DNA: TGTGCCAGCAGCTTAGGGCAGGCGCCAGGCCACGAGCAGTACTTC

V gene: TRBV19
D gene: TRBD2
clone size: .
J gene: TRBJ2-7
CDR3 protein: CASSPSGGYSYEQYF
CDR3 DNA: TGTGCCAGTAGTCCTTCGGGGGGTTACTCCTACGAGCAGTACTTC

V gene: TRBV20-1
D gene: TRBD2
clone size: few
J gene: TRBJ2-5
CDR3 protein: CSATTSGRETQYF
CDR3 DNA: TGCAGTGCTACGACTAGCGGGAGGGAGACCCAGTACTTC

V gene: TRBV5-1
D gene: .
clone size: .
J gene: TRBJ2-3
CDR3 protein: CASTAGATRSTDTQYF
CDR3 DNA: TGCGCCAGCACGGCGGGGGCCACCCGGAGCACAGATACGCAGTATTTT

V gene: TRBV5-1
D gene: .
clone size: .
J gene: TRBJ2-1
CDR3 protein: CASSSDRYEQFF
CDR3 DNA: TGCGCCAGCAGCTCAGACCGGTATGAGCAGTTCTTC